What follows are 7 T cell receptor beta chains derived from one specimen sequenced in a study of T cell changes during pregnancy in multiple sclerosis. Assay used: immunoSEQ multiplex PCR; TCRdb lists only in-frame clones, some missing. The table records under 55,000 clones, roughly 93% of them present only once. The input for sequencing was peripheral blood, taken in the second trimester of pregnancy. Receptors were obtained from a female donor with multiple sclerosis, enrolled in a pregnancy study.

The chain has TRBV15 and TRBJ2-3; 9 nucleotides line up with TRBD1. The length of the CDR3 is 14 residues. Germline CDR1 is LNHNV and CDR2 is YYDKDF (reference sequence). V lost 4 bases and J lost 4; bases outside the gene matches: 3. CDR3 loop: CATSTGQGSDTQYF. CDR3 DNA sequence: TGTGCCACCAGCACCGGACAGGGGTCAGATACGCAGTATTTT. Full variable domain (remainder filled in from reference TRBV15 and TRBJ2-3): DAMVIQNPRYQVTQFGKPVTLSCSQTLNHNVMYWYQQKSSQAPKLLFHYYDKDFNNEADTPDNFQSRRPNTSFCFLDIRSPGLGDTAMYLCATSTGQGSDTQYFGPGTRLTVL.

The gene calls are TRBV7-9 and TRBJ2-1; 10 bases align to TRBD2. Per the germline V gene, CDR1 is SEHNR and CDR2 is FQNEAQ (reference sequence). There are 19 residues in the CDR3. The J segment lost 5 bases and the V segment lost 3 bases, leaving 16 bases of the junction unmatched. The CDR3 region has the DNA TGTGCCAGCAGCTTGGGCCGTGGTCTCCAGCGGGGGGGAAACAATGAGCAGTTCTTC. Residues: CASSLGRGLQRGGNNEQFF.

V is TRBV11-3 and J is TRBJ2-7, with 8 positions matching TRBD1. CDR1 and CDR2 (germline): SGHNT, YENEEA. The CDR3 is 16 amino acids. V shed 0 bases and J 3 bases; nucleotides not matched to a gene: 7. The CDR3 region is CASSLDLGTGIYEQYF. As DNA, the CDR3 is TGTGCCAGCAGCTTAGATTTAGGGACAGGTATCTACGAGCAGTACTTC.

The chain couples TRBV28 to TRBJ2-7, with TRBD2 matching over 15 bases. The CDR3 has 15 residues. Germline assignment: CDR1 MDHEN and CDR2 SYDVKM. The V gene end was trimmed by 6 bases and the J gene end by 6 bases; junction bases not matched to a gene: 6. CDR3 in amino acids: CASSWTSGRAVEQYF. CDR3 nucleotide sequence: TGTGCCAGCAGCTGGACTAGCGGGAGGGCCGTCGAGCAGTACTTC.

The chain links TRBV28 to TRBJ1-1; 7 bases are shared with TRBD1. CDR3 length: 12 amino acids. In germline, CDR1 is MDHEN, CDR2 SYDVKM. Trimming cost V 7 bases and J 4 bases; bases outside gene matches: 3. CDR3 residues: CASKTGSTEAFF. CDR3 coding DNA: TGTGCCAGCAAGACAGGGAGCACTGAAGCTTTCTTT.

This chain joins TRBV7-6 and TRBJ1-3, with TRBD1 matching 8 bases. CDR3 size: 21 residues. CDR1 is SGHVS and CDR2 is FNYEAQ in the germline V gene. Trimming at V came to 5 bases and at J to 0 bases, leaving 21 bases not matched to a gene. In nucleotides, the CDR3 is TGTGCCAGCAGCCCTCTAATCAACTCCGGACAGGGCGACTACTCTGGAAACACCATATATTTT. Its protein is CASSPLINSGQGDYSGNTIYF.

This clone was found once. This sequence joins TRBV5-6 and TRBJ1-5; no clear D gene. Trimming cost V 3 bases and J 7 bases, with 8 bases left between them. Germline assignment: CDR1 SGHDT and CDR2 YYEEEE. This CDR3 contains 12 residues. CDR3: CASSWGGQPQHF. The CDR3 coding sequence is TGTGCCAGCAGCTGGGGAGGACAGCCCCAGCATTTT.